One T cell receptor beta chain is described in this entry. As handled by the study authors: Researchers report that nucleated cell counts were estimated from reference gene primer amplification. Sequencing was performed with immunoSEQ multiplex PCR; in TCRdb, only in-frame clones are kept and a portion is missing. The V and J calls and the clone size are those of that table, but D and trimming were determined from the DNA. Here the sample spans roughly 500,000 clones, 88% being singletons. The sample comes from a study of blood T cell repertoires in COVID-19. Study-wide context: PBMCs, B-cell-depleted T cells, or T cells were the source of the cDNA or gDNA that made up the material.

Allocation to cohorts depended on clinical history reported by the participants. Germline V gives CDR1 ENHRY, CDR2 SYGVKD. V lost 10 bases and J 4 bases, leaving 20 bases between the germline ends. The CDR3 runs 15 residues. The chain recombines TRBV10-3 with TRBJ1-3; no clear D gene. The specimen sequenced was PBMCs or T cells enriched from blood (not recorded which). The sequence was collected from a middle-aged woman who had recovered from COVID-19. The CDR3 bases are TGTGCCACCATGGGCATTTTGAGCATGGGAAACACCATATATTTT. Protein product: CATMGILSMGNTIYF.